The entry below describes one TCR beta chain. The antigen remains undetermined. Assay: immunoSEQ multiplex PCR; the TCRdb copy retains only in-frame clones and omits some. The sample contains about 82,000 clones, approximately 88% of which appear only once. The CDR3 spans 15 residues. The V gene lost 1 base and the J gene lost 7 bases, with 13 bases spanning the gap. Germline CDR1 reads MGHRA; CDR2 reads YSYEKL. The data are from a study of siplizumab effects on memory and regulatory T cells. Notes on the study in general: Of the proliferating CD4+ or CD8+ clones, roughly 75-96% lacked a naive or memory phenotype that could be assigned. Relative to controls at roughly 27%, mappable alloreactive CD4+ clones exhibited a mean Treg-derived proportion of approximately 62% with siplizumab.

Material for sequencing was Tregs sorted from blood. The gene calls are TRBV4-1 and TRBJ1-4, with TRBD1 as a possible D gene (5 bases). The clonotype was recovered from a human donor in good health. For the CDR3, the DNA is TGCGCCAGCAGCCAAGGTCGGGGCGGGGGTGAAAAACTGTTTTTT. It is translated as CASSQGRGGGEKLFF.